A single sample is the source of the 6 T cell receptor beta chains below, sequenced in a study of blood T cell repertoires in COVID-19. Clones were read by immunoSEQ multiplex PCR, and TCRdb kept only the in-frame ones, dropping some. This sample has 70,000 to 100,000 clones, with about 80% found just once. The sequencing sample was made of peripheral blood. These receptors came from a woman between 50 and 59 years old with acute or convalescent COVID-19.

CDR3 residues: CASSLEGRTYEQYF. CDR3 nucleotide sequence: TGCGCCAGCAGCTTGGAAGGGAGGACCTACGAGCAGTACTTC. The chain is built from TRBV5-1 and TRBJ2-7, with D perhaps matching TRBD2 (6 bases). The CDR3 runs 14 residues. Germline lookup yields CDR1 SGHRS and CDR2 YFSETQ. Trimming removed 0 bases at V and 2 bases at J, with 9 bases between.

The J gene is TRBJ2-3, the V gene TRBV24-1; TRBD1 is a possible D gene (6 bases). Looked up from germline, CDR1 is KGHDR and CDR2 is SFDVKD. The V and J ends lost 1 base and 1 base respectively, with 11 bases between them. This CDR3 is 16 amino acids long. CDR3 sequence (DNA): TGTGCCACCAGTGATTTAGGTCCAGGGGGCACAGATACGCAGTATTTT. It translates to CATSDLGPGGTDTQYF.

The chain employs TRBV6-2 or TRBV6-3 and TRBJ1-5, with a possible D match to TRBD1 (6 bases). The V and J ends lost 2 bases and 6 bases respectively, with 17 bases between them. This CDR3 contains 16 residues. Per germline, CDR1 MNHEY and CDR2 SVGEGT. CDR3 sequence (DNA): TGTGCCAGCAGTTACCGAGAACAGGGTTGGGTTCAGCCCCAGCATTTT. It yields the protein CASSYREQGWVQPQHF.

The gene calls are TRBV6-5 and TRBJ1-3; no clear D. V lost 6 bases and J 2 bases, leaving 8 bases between the germline ends. The length of the CDR3 is 13 residues. Germline lookup yields CDR1 MNHEY and CDR2 SVGAGI. The CDR3 DNA follows: TGTGCCAGCAGCCTACTAGCTGGAAACACCATATATTTT. This translates into CASSLLAGNTIYF.

In its sample, this clone was seen once. Other DNA sequences within the sample encode an identical CDR3. The chain uses TRBV28 and TRBJ1-2; no reliable D call. V shed 6 bases and J shed 2 bases, with 4 bases lying between them. This CDR3 region has 11 residues. Per germline, CDR1 MDHEN and CDR2 SYDVKM. CDR3 bases: TGTGCCAGCAGCCTGAACTATGGCTACACCTTC. Its translation: CASSLNYGYTF.

This CDR3 is CASSTPPGGRGTDTQYF. The DNA for the CDR3 is TGTGCCAGCAGCACCCCCCCGGGGGGACGCGGCACAGATACGCAGTATTTT. The V and J genes are TRBV7-9 and TRBJ2-3, with 7 bases that match TRBD2. V gave up 5 bases and J gave up 1 base; unmatched junction bases: 12. The CDR3 runs to 17 residues. Germline CDR1 SEHNR, CDR2 FQNEAQ (reference sequence).